The table lists the clone carrying this T cell receptor beta chain with a few counts. These data belong to a study of T-cell reconstitution after alpha-beta-depleted transplantation in children. Preparation of the TCRbeta library was carried out with unique molecular identifiers. MiXCR, applied by TCRdb to the PCR reads, yields one record per CDR3 protein. The table includes some 500,000 distinct CDR3 sequences, 30% to 35% detected once. The germline gives CDR1 SGHVS, CDR2 FQNEAQ. The CDR3 is made up of 15 amino acids. Trimming took 7 bases from V and 0 from J; bases not matched to a gene: 4. The V and J genes are TRBV7-8 and TRBJ2-2, with 8 bases lining up with TRBD1. The specimen comprised PBMCs from the stem cell graft donor, sampled from the stem cell graft. This clonotype was sampled from a human donor who donated a stem cell graft to a child with aplastic anemia. CDR3 nucleotide sequence: TGTGCCAGCACCATGGACAGGGCGAACACCGGGGAGCTGTTTTTT. Residues: CASTMDRANTGELFF.